A single T cell receptor beta chain is shown here with its context. Antigen unknown. Repertoires were generated with immunoSEQ multiplex PCR, while TCRdb's copy carries only in-frame clones and drops some. Its table lists under 150,000 clones. These data belong to a study of T cell responses to AZD1222 COVID-19 vaccine. Study-wide results and caveats: Once two AZD1222 doses were given, Spike-specific TCR breadth and depth went up. White British ancestry dominated among donors, who included more females, and clonal diversity was possibly underestimated. Scientists sampled the repertoires only once the peak T cell response had passed.

The source material was peripheral blood. The sequence was obtained from an adult in good health.

CDR3 sequence (DNA): TGTGCCAGCAGCTTACAAAGGGGGTTACCCTACAATGAGCAGTTCTTC. Translated: CASSLQRGLPYNEQFF. This rearrangement joins TRBV5-5 to TRBJ2-1; tentatively, D is TRBD1 (6 bases). V was shortened by 2 bases and J by 2 bases, with 14 bases between the two germline ends. This CDR3 comprises 16 residues. Germline V gene data show CDR1 as SGHKS and CDR2 as YYEKEE (reference sequence).